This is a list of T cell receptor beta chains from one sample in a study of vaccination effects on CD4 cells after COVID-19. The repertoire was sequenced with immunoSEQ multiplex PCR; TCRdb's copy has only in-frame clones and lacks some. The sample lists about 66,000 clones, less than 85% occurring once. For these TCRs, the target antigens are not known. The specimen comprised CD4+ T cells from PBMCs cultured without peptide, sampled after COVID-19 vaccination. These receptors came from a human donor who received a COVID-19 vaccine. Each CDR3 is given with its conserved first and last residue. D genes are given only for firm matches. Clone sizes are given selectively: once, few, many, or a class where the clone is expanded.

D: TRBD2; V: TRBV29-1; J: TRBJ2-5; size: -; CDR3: CSVLGGGETQYF; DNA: TGCAGCGTGCTAGGCGGGGGAGAGACCCAGTACTTC
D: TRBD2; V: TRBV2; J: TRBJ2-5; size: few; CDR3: CASTGTNRQETQYF; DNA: TGTGCCAGCACCGGGACTAACCGACAAGAGACCCAGTACTTC
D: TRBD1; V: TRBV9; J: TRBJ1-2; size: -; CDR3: CASSQWTGSLGYTF; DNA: TGTGCCAGCAGCCAATGGACAGGGTCCCTTGGCTACACCTTC
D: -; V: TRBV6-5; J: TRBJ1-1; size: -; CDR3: CASTPNGFGNTEAFF; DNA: TGTGCCAGCACCCCCAACGGGTTCGGGAACACTGAAGCTTTCTTT
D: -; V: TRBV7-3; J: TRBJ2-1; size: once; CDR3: CASSIGPTRGEQFF; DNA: TGTGCCAGCAGCATAGGTCCTACCCGCGGTGAGCAGTTCTTC
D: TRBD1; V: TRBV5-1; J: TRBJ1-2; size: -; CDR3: CASSLKQGGYGYTF; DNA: TGCGCCAGCAGCTTAAAACAGGGGGGCTATGGCTACACCTTC
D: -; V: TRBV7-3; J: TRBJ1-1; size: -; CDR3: CASSLFGGRGTEAFF; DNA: TGTGCCAGCAGCTTATTTGGGGGAAGGGGCACTGAAGCTTTCTTT
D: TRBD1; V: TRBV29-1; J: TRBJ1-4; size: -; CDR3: CSATGAEKLFF; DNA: TGCAGCGCTACAGGGGCGGAAAAACTGTTTTTT
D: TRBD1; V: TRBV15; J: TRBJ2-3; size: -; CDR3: CATSRDRGADTQYF; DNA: TGTGCCACCAGCAGGGACAGGGGCGCAGATACGCAGTATTTT
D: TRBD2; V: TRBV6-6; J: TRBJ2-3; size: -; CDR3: CASSSSWRGSDTQYF; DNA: TGTGCCAGCAGTTCTTCTTGGCGGGGGTCGGATACGCAGTATTTT
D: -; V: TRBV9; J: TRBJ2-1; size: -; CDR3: CASSLGAKGSSYNEQFF; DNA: TGTGCCAGCAGCTTAGGGGCGAAGGGTAGCTCCTACAATGAGCAGTTCTTC
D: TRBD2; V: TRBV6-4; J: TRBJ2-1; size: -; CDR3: CASSAGGAGGTYNEQFF; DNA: TGTGCCAGCAGCGCGGGGGGAGCGGGGGGAACTTACAATGAGCAGTTCTTC
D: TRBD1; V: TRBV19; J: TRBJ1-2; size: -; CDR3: CASKDSGTGVRANYGYTF; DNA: TGTGCCAGTAAGGACTCGGGGACAGGGGTTCGAGCTAACTATGGCTACACCTTC
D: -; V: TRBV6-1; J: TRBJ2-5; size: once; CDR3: CASTLLGGGEETQYF; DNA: TGTGCCAGTACCCTCTTGGGAGGGGGCGAGGAGACCCAGTACTTC
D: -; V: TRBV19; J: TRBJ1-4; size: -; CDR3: CASTKGTLGEKLFF; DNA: TGTGCCAGCACAAAGGGGACATTAGGAGAAAAGCTGTTTTTT
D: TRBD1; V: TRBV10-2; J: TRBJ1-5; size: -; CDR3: CASSETGGLGQYSNQPQHF; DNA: TGCGCCAGCAGTGAGACAGGGGGCCTCGGGCAGTATAGCAATCAGCCCCAGCATTTT
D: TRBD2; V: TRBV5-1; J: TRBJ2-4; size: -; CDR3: CASSLPSGGPKNIQYF; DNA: TGCGCCAGCAGCTTGCCTAGCGGGGGGCCCAAAAACATTCAGTACTTC
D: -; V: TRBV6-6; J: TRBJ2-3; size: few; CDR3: CATLGILGDTQYF; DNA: TGTGCCACCCTCGGTATCCTGGGGGATACGCAGTATTTT
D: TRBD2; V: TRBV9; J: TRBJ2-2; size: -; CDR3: CASSVVGGGAGTGELFF; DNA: TGTGCCAGCAGCGTAGTAGGCGGGGGGGCCGGCACCGGGGAGCTGTTTTTT
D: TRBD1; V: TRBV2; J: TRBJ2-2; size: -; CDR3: CASSEWPGGAGGELFF; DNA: TGTGCCAGCAGTGAGTGGCCAGGGGGCGCCGGCGGGGAGCTGTTTTTT
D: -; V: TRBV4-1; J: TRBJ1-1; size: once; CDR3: CASSHPWSSNTEAFF; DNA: TGCGCCAGCAGCCACCCATGGTCCTCGAACACTGAAGCTTTCTTT
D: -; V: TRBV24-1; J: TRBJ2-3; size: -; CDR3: CATSDLRGADTQYF; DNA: TGTGCCACCAGTGATTTACGAGGGGCAGATACGCAGTATTTT
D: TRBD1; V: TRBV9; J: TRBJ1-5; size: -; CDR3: CASSATQGADQPQHF; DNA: TGTGCCAGCAGCGCAACTCAGGGGGCGGATCAGCCCCAGCATTTT
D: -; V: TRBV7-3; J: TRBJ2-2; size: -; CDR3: CASSLMAVTNTGELFF; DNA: TGTGCCAGCAGCTTAATGGCGGTAACGAACACCGGGGAGCTGTTTTTT
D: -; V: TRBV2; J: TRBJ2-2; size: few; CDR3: CASKGGLMVAQNTGELFF; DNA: TGTGCCAGCAAAGGGGGTCTAATGGTAGCCCAGAACACCGGGGAGCTGTTTTTT
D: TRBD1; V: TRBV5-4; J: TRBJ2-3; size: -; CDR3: CASSLKGARTDTQYF; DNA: TGTGCCAGCAGCTTAAAGGGGGCGAGGACAGATACGCAGTATTTT
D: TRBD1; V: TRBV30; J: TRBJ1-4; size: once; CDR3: CAWSGDRETTNEKLFF; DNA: TGTGCCTGGAGTGGGGACAGAGAAACAACTAATGAAAAACTGTTTTTT
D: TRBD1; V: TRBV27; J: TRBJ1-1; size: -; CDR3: CASSYRQGVNEAFF; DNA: TGTGCCAGCAGTTACCGACAGGGGGTTAATGAAGCTTTCTTT
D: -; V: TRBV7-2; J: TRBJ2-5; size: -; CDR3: CASSLVGETQYF; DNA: TGTGCCAGCAGCTTAGTTGGCGAGACCCAGTACTTC
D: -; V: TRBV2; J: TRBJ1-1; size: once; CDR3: CASSWRMGEAFF; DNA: TGTGCCAGCAGCTGGAGGATGGGTGAAGCTTTCTTT
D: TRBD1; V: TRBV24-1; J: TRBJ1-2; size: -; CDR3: CATSPGQPLYGYTF; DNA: TGTGCCACCAGTCCGGGACAGCCCCTATATGGCTACACCTTC
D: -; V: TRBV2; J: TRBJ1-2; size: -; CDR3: CASSEFGRENYGYTF; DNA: TGTGCCAGCAGTGAATTTGGCAGGGAGAACTATGGCTACACCTTC
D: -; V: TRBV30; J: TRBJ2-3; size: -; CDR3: CASREADTQYF; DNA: TGTGCCTCTAGGGAGGCAGATACGCAGTATTTT
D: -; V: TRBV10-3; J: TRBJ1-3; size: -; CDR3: CAIRRGLFGNTIYF; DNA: TGTGCCATCAGGAGGGGTCTATTCGGAAACACCATATATTTT
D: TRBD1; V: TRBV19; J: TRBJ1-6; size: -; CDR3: CASSIFGQGNYNSPLHF; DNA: TGTGCCAGTAGTATATTTGGACAGGGGAATTATAATTCACCCCTCCACTTT
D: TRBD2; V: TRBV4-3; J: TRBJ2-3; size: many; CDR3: CASSYGGGNTDTQYF; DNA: TGCGCCAGCAGCTACGGGGGGGGTAACACAGATACGCAGTATTTT
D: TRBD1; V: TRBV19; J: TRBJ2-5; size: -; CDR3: CASSSLQGAPYF; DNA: TGTGCCAGTAGTTCACTACAGGGGGCCCCCTACTTC
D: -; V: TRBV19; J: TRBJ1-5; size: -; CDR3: CASRNFSIRDTNQPQHF; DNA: TGTGCCAGTAGGAACTTCAGCATCAGGGACACGAATCAGCCCCAGCATTTT
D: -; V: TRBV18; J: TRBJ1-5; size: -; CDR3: CASSRTGTGSNQPQHF; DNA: TGTGCCAGCTCGCGTACAGGGACGGGAAGCAATCAGCCCCAGCATTTT
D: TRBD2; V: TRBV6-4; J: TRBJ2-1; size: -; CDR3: CASSRLAASYNEQFF; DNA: TGTGCCAGCAGTAGACTAGCGGCCTCCTACAATGAGCAGTTCTTC
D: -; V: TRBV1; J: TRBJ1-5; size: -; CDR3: CTSSQDLPGFPLNQPQHF; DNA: TGCACCAGCAGCCAAGATCTTCCGGGGTTTCCCCTCAATCAGCCCCAGCATTTT
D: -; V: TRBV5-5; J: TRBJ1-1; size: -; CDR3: CASSLGGKAFF; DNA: TGTGCCAGCAGCTTGGGGGGAAAAGCTTTCTTT
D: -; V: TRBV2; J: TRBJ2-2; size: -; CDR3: CASRYAGELFF; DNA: TGTGCCAGCAGATACGCCGGGGAGCTGTTTTTT
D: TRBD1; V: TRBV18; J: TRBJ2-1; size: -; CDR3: CASSKRGQGADEQFF; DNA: TGTGCCAGCTCAAAGAGGGGACAGGGGGCCGATGAGCAGTTCTTC
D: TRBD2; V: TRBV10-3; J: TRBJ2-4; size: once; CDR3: CAISPGLAGGSLKNIQYF; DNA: TGTGCCATCAGCCCGGGACTAGCGGGGGGTAGTTTAAAAAACATTCAGTACTTC
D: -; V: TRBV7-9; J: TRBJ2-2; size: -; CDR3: CASSLRAWNTGELFF; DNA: TGTGCCAGCAGCTTGCGAGCGTGGAACACCGGGGAGCTGTTTTTT
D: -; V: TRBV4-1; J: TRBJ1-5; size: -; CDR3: CASSQDDRASNQPQHF; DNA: TGCGCCAGCAGCCAAGATGACAGAGCTAGCAATCAGCCCCAGCATTTT
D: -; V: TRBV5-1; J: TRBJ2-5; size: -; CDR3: CASGSSQETQYF; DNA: TGCGCCAGCGGGAGCTCTCAAGAGACCCAGTACTTC
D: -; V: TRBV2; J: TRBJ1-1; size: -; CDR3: CASSERAGEVVTEAFF; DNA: TGTGCCAGCAGTGAAAGGGCGGGGGAGGTCGTAACTGAAGCTTTCTTT
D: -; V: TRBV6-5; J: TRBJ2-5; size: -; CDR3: CASSYSAGGGVETQYF; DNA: TGTGCCAGCAGTTACTCGGCCGGAGGGGGAGTAGAGACCCAGTACTTC
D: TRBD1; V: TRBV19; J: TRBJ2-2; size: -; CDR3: CASSGSRDRAGGELFF; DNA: TGTGCCAGTAGCGGCTCACGCGACAGGGCGGGCGGGGAGCTGTTTTTT
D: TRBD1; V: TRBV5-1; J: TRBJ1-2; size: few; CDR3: CASSADRGIYGYTF; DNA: TGCGCCAGCAGCGCGGACAGGGGAATCTATGGCTACACCTTC
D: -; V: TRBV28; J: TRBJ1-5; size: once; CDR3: CASSLYGKNQPQHF; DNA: TGTGCCAGCAGTTTATACGGAAAGAATCAGCCCCAGCATTTT
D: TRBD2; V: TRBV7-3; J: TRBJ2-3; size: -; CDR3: CASSLMKGLAGVDTQYF; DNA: TGTGCCAGCAGCTTAATGAAGGGACTAGCGGGGGTAGATACGCAGTATTTT
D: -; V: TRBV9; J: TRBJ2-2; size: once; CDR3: CASSVAGDANTGELFF; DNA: TGTGCCAGCAGCGTAGCGGGGGACGCGAACACCGGGGAGCTGTTTTTT
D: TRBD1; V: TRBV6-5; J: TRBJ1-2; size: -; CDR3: CASRSDRGDYGYTF; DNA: TGTGCCAGCAGATCGGACAGGGGCGACTATGGCTACACCTTC
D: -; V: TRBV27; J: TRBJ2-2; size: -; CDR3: CASSLRMNTGELFF; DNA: TGTGCCAGCAGTCTCCGGATGAACACCGGGGAGCTGTTTTTT
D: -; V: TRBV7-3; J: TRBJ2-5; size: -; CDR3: CASSERGWGRGETQYF; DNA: TGTGCCAGCAGCGAAAGAGGGTGGGGGAGAGGGGAGACCCAGTACTTC